This TCR beta chain originates from a study of blood T cell repertoires in COVID-19. Overall study context: COVID-19 samples collected from the United States, Italy and Spain covered acute and convalescent phases.

The assay was immunoSEQ multiplex PCR, and TCRdb's table has in-frame clones only and misses some. The sample carries over 100,000 clones, 85% to 90% recorded once. The CDR3 has 15 amino acids. V lost 5 bases and J lost 0; bases outside the gene matches: 4. Germline CDR1 PRHDT, CDR2 FYEKMQ (reference sequence). V gene TRBV13 combines with J gene TRBJ2-1, with 7 bases matching TRBD2. The sequencing input was peripheral blood. The origin of this receptor is a human donor in a cohort sampled during active COVID-19. CDR3 loop: CASSPRGTSYNEQFF. CDR3 DNA: TGTGCCAGCAGCCCGCGGGGGACCTCCTACAATGAGCAGTTCTTC. Full variable domain (missing parts from reference TRBV13 and TRBJ2-1): AAGVIQSPRHLIKEKRETATLKCYPIPRHDTVYWYQQGPGQDPQFLISFYEKMQSDKGSIPDRFSAQQFSDYHSELNMSSLELGDSALYFCASSPRGTSYNEQFFGPGTRLTVL.